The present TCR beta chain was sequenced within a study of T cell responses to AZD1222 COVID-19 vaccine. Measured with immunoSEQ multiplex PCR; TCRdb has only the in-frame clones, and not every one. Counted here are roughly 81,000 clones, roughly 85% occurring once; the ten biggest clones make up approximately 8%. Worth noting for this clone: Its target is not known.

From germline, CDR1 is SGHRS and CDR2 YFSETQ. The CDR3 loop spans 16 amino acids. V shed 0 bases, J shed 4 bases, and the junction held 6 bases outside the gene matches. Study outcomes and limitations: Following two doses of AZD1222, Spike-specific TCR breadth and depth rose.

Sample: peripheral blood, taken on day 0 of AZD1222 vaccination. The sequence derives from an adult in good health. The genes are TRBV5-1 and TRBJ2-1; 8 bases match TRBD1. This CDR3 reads CASSLAPGQVYNEQFF. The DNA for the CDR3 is TGCGCCAGCAGCTTGGCCCCGGGACAGGTGTACAATGAGCAGTTCTTC.